The clone carrying this TCR beta chain showed up just once. Its antigen is undetermined. Trimming shortened V by 5 bases and J by 1 base, and 13 bases separated the two germline ends. Germline CDR1 SGHTA, CDR2 FQGNSA. The CDR3 extends over 15 amino acids. This specimen belongs to a study of T-cell reconstitution after alpha-beta-depleted transplantation in children. It was with unique molecular identifiers that the TCRbeta library was prepared. TCRdb reprocessed the PCR reads with MiXCR, giving one entry per CDR3 protein. Of around 120,000 distinct CDR3 sequences in the sample, 23% were seen once. Study-wide results and limits: Recipient T cells and thymic progenitors that survived gave rise to the high TCRbeta diversity observed at day 60 in some patients. Roughly two months post-transplant, alpha-beta T cells reportedly originated from several hundred graft clones that had expanded.

The sample in question was PBMCs, mostly from graft donor cells, obtained 180 days after TCRalphabeta/CD19-depleted stem cell transplant. The V call is TRBV7-2, the J call TRBJ2-3; D is undetermined. The source is a male patient under 10 years old who had a stem cell transplant for chronic granulomatous disease, so the T cells may come from the graft donor. CDR3 in amino acids: CASSRGPWGTDTQYF. DNA for the CDR3: TGTGCCAGCAGCCGCGGCCCCTGGGGCACAGATACGCAGTATTTT.